The clone carrying this TCR beta chain was seen once. The antigen remains undetermined. Data came from immunoSEQ multiplex PCR; TCRdb stores just in-frame clones and leaves some out. The sample shows 45,000 to 75,000 clones, about 80% of them seen only once. The data were taken from a study of radiotherapy plus CTLA-4 blockade in lung cancer. Study in general: Among all patients, about 19% showed objective responses, while about 30% had disease control.

Study results and caveats: Tumor-derived TCR clones expanded in blood after radiotherapy plus ipilimumab. Reports identified early blood T cell clone dynamics, with interferon-beta, as the best response predictor.

The CDR3 length is 13 residues. V lost 0 bases to trimming and J lost 3 bases, with 6 bases between them. Germline CDR1 SGHRS, CDR2 YFSETQ. The genes are TRBV5-1 and TRBJ1-2, with D uncertain. This TCR was recovered from a human donor with non-small cell lung cancer who had a partial response to radiotherapy plus ipilimumab. The sample in question was peripheral blood, obtained from a patient treated with radiotherapy plus ipilimumab. The CDR3 region has the DNA TGCGCCAGCAGCTTGGGGCACCACTATGGCTACACCTTC. Residues: CASSLGHHYGYTF. Complete variable domain (other parts from reference TRBV5-1 and TRBJ1-2): KAGVTQTPRYLIKTRGQQVTLSCSPISGHRSVSWYQQTPGQGLQFLFEYFSETQRNKGNFPGRFSGRQFSNSRSEMNVSTLELGDSALYLCASSLGHHYGYTFGSGTRLTVV.